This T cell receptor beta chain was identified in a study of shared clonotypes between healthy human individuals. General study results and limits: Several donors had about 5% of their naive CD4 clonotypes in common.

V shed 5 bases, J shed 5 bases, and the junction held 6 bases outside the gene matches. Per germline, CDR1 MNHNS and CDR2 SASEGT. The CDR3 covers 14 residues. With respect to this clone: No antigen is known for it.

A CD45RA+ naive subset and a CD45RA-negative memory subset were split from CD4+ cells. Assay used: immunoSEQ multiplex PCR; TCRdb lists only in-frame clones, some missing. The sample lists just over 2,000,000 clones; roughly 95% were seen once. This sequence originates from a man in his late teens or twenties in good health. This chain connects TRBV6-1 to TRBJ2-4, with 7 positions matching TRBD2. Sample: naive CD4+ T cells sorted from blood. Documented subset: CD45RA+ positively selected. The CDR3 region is CASSRGRGENIQYF. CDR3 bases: TGTGCCAGCAGTCGAGGGAGGGGCGAAAACATTCAGTACTTC.